This T cell receptor (beta chain) was found in a study of T cells after yellow fever vaccination. Findings and limits, study-wide: Reappearing after the booster were most of the clones from primary vaccination (less than 98% CD4, about 88% CD8).

Via MiXCR, TCRdb re-called the 5' RACE reads, giving one row per CDR3 protein. The sample lists 100,000 to 150,000 distinct CDR3 sequences, 8.9% occurring once. CDR3 length equals 13 residues. Germline loops: CDR1 GTSNPN, CDR2 SVGIG (reference sequence). Trimming stripped 2 bases from V and 2 bases from J, with 10 bases between. This clonotype was picked up many times. Its target is not known. The material was CD8+ T cells sorted from PBMCs, obtained on the day of the yellow fever booster vaccination. This rearrangement joins TRBV30 to TRBJ2-7; D possibly corresponds to TRBD2 (5 bases). This receptor was obtained from a man aged 18 to 30 who received the YFV17D yellow fever vaccine. This chain's CDR3 is CAWSRGLAYEQYF. For the CDR3, the DNA is TGTGCCTGGAGTCGAGGACTCGCCTACGAGCAGTACTTC.